This T cell receptor (beta chain) was captured in a study of shared clonotypes between healthy human individuals. This clone was seen a single time. The CDR3 is 17 amino acids. V lost 0 bases, J lost 4 bases, and 9 bases stayed unmatched. Germline V lookup: CDR1 LGHNA, CDR2 YNFKEQ. The method was immunoSEQ multiplex PCR; TCRdb's version includes in-frame clones alone and lacks a portion of them. The data contain some 500,000 clones, approximately 71% of them singletons. The source is a woman in her 40s in good health. Some clones in this sample may be carry-over from other donors' samples. J is TRBJ2-1 and V is TRBV4-2; 7 nucleotides line up with TRBD2. Sequenced input: PBMCs. The CDR3: CASSQDLRGSSYNEQFF. The CDR3 bases are TGTGCCAGCAGCCAAGATTTGCGCGGGAGTTCGTACAATGAGCAGTTCTTC.